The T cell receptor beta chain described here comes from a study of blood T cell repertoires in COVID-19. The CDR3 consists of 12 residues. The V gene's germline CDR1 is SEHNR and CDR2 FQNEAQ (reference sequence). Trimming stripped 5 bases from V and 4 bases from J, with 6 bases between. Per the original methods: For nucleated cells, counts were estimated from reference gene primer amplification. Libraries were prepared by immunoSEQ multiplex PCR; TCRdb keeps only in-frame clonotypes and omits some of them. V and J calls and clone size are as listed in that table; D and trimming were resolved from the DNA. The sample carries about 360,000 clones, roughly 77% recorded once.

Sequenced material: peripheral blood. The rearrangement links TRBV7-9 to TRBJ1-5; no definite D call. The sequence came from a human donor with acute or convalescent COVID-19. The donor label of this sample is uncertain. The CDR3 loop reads CASSTGNQPQHF. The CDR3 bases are TGTGCCAGCAGCACGGGAAATCAGCCCCAGCATTTT.